Included here is one T cell receptor (beta chain) sequence, with context. The record originates from a study of Ad26.COV2.S vaccination and SARS-CoV-2 variants. Germline V gene sequence: CDR1 LGHDT, CDR2 YNNKEL (reference sequence). The CDR3 runs 15 residues. Germline trimming cut 6 bases from V and 7 bases from J; bases unmatched to any gene: 7. Clones were read by immunoSEQ multiplex PCR, and TCRdb kept only the in-frame ones, dropping some. The sample consists of hundreds of thousands of clones, 92% of them appearing once. The chain couples TRBV3-1 (or the pseudogene TRBV3-2) to TRBJ2-1, with 12 positions matching TRBD2. The specimen was peripheral blood, collected after recovery from COVID-19. The receptor was isolated from a human donor who had recovered from COVID-19. CDR3 coding DNA: TGTGCCAGCAGAGCTAGCGGGGGGGCAGGGAATGAGCAGTTCTTC. Translating it yields CASRASGGAGNEQFF.